One and the same sample provided the 19 T cell receptor beta chains below, sequenced in a study of vaccination and CD4 T cells after COVID-19. Treatment in this sample: roughly 11-day PBMC culture with coronavirus spike peptide pools or control peptides (ViraFEST assay). Their cognate antigens are unknown. Sequenced with the Oncomine TCR Beta short-read assay was DNA taken from cultured CD4+ T cells. MiXCR was run by TCRdb on the PCR reads, yielding one entry per CDR3 protein. The sample lists about 13,000 distinct CDR3 sequences; about three fifths were seen once. The starting material was cultured CD4+ T cells from blood, obtained after SARS-CoV-2 vaccination. Source of these receptors: a human donor with COVID-19.

V and J are TRBV19 and TRBJ2-5; no clear D gene. Germline CDR1 reads LNHDA; CDR2 reads SQIVND (reference sequence). The CDR3 is 12 residues long. V shed 10 bases and J shed 4 bases, with 13 bases lying between them. The CDR3 DNA follows: TGTGCCACGTCCAGTCCGGGAGAGACCCAGTACTTC. Protein product: CATSSPGETQYF.

This clonotype was recorded only once. One end of the junction is discordant with germline, which a read error may explain. V gene TRBV7-7 combines with J gene TRBJ1-3; D unclear. CDR1 is SSHAT and CDR2 is FNYEAQ in the germline V gene (reference sequence). This CDR3 is 17 amino acids long. Here the CDR3 reads CASSPGEGRGSGNTIYF. In DNA form, the CDR3 reads TGTGCTAGCAGCCCCGGGGAAGGGCGAGGCTCTGGAAACACCATATATTTT.

This rearrangement joins TRBV19 to TRBJ1-6; 10 nucleotides line up with TRBD1. The length of the CDR3 is 15 residues. The V gene's germline CDR1 is LNHDA and CDR2 SQIVND (reference sequence). The trim removed 6 bases at V and 5 bases at J, leaving 4 bases unmatched. CDR3 amino acids: CASRRGQGNNSPLHF. The CDR3 nucleotides are TGTGCCAGTAGAAGGGGACAGGGGAATAATTCACCCCTCCACTTT. Full variable domain (missing parts from reference TRBV19 and TRBJ1-6): DGGITQSPKYLFRKEGQNVTLSCEQNLNHDAMYWYRQDPGQGLRLIYYSQIVNDFQKGDIAEGYSVSREKKESFPLTVTSAQKNPTAFYLCASRRGQGNNSPLHFGNGTRLTVT.

This clonotype was recorded a few times. V usage is TRBV7-2 and J usage is TRBJ1-6, with a weak D call TRBD1 (5 bases). Trimming removed 2 bases from V and 10 bases from J, with 9 bases in between. The CDR3 totals 13 residues. Per germline, CDR1 SGHTA and CDR2 FQGNSA. The CDR3 DNA reads as TGTGCCAGCAGCTTAAGAGGGGAATCACCCCTCCACTTT. It specifies CASSLRGESPLHF.

The chain employs TRBV2 and TRBJ1-5; a possible D gene is TRBD1 (6 bases). V dropped 5 bases and J dropped 3 bases, with 11 bases sitting between them. Germline-derived CDR1 and CDR2 are SNHLY and FYNNEI. This CDR3 is 14 amino acids long. This CDR3 reads CASSIQGSNQPQHF. For the CDR3, the DNA is TGTGCCAGCAGTATACAGGGCTCCAATCAGCCCCAGCATTTT.

This clonotype was seen only a few times. In DNA form, the CDR3 reads TGTGCCAGCAGTCAGGAGGGTTACAATCAGCCCCAGCATTTT. Amino acid sequence: CASSQEGYNQPQHF. The chain joins TRBV6-1 to TRBJ1-5; D is ambiguous. The V gene's germline CDR1 is MNHNS and CDR2 SASEGT. The length of the CDR3 is 14 residues. Trimming removed 5 bases from V and 3 bases from J, with 11 bases in between.

This clonotype showed up just once. This clone may be a read error of a much larger clone one base away. The rearrangement links TRBV15 to TRBJ1-6; TRBD1 agrees at 7 bases. In germline, CDR1 is LNHNV, CDR2 YYDKDF (reference sequence). The CDR3 consists of 17 residues. The J segment lost 8 bases and the V segment lost 5 bases, leaving 15 bases of the junction unmatched. CDR3: CATSQLQTGTLDSPLHF. CDR3 nucleotides: TGTGCCACCAGCCAGCTCCAGACAGGGACCCTTGATTCACCCCTCCACTTT.

The rearrangement links TRBV12-3 or TRBV12-4 to TRBJ2-7; TRBD2 matches at 12 bases. V dropped 8 bases and J dropped 2; count of bases not matched to a gene: 4. This CDR3 has 14 residues. The CDR3 loop reads CASATSGGPYEQYF. DNA of the CDR3: TGTGCCAGCGCGACTAGCGGGGGACCCTACGAGCAGTACTTC.

V gene TRBV2 combines with J gene TRBJ1-2; a weak D match, TRBD1 (5 bases). V was clipped by 2 bases and J by 3 bases, with 10 bases between them. Looked up from germline, CDR1 is SNHLY and CDR2 is FYNNEI. The CDR3 length is 14 residues. The CDR3 region has the DNA TGTGCCAGCAGTGAACAGGGCTCCCACTATGGCTACACCTTC. Its protein is CASSEQGSHYGYTF.

This chain uses TRBV20-1 with TRBJ1-2; D is undetermined. V was cut by 6 bases and J by 4 bases, with 12 bases left in between. Germline CDR1 is DFQATT and CDR2 is SNEGSKA (reference sequence). This CDR3 comprises 12 residues. CDR3 sequence reads: CSAQEISYGYTF. In DNA form, the CDR3 reads TGCAGTGCGCAGGAGATCAGCTATGGCTACACCTTC.

The CDR3 DNA reads TGCAGTGCCGGATCTAGCGGGGGCCTGGAGACCCAGTACTTC. Translating gives CSAGSSGGLETQYF. The genes are TRBV20-1 and TRBJ2-5; 10 bases match TRBD2. CDR3 length: 14 amino acids. The J segment lost 5 bases and the V segment lost 6 bases, leaving 9 bases of the junction unmatched. CDR1 DFQATT and CDR2 SNEGSKA come from the germline V gene (reference sequence).

The chain joins TRBV7-9 to TRBJ2-1; 7 bases line up with TRBD2. Germline V gives CDR1 SEHNR, CDR2 FQNEAQ (reference sequence). Losses at the gene ends were 4 bases for V and 11 bases for J; bases not matched to a gene: 8. This CDR3 is built from 13 residues. The CDR3 region is CASSSPGRPKQFF. The CDR3 DNA sequence: TGTGCCAGCAGCTCCCCCGGGAGGCCGAAGCAGTTCTTC.

Only a few counts were recorded for this clonotype. The chain uses TRBV6-5 and TRBJ2-1, with D uncertain. The V gene's germline CDR1 is MNHEY and CDR2 SVGAGI. This CDR3 is built from 13 residues. The germline V and J ends were trimmed by 0 bases and 6 bases, with 6 bases remaining between them. CDR3 DNA sequence: TGTGCCAGCAGTTACTCATGGAGCAATGAGCAGTTCTTC. Translation: CASSYSWSNEQFF.

The chain employs TRBV30 and TRBJ2-1, with 15 bases that match TRBD2. Germline V gene sequence: CDR1 GTSNPN, CDR2 SVGIG (reference sequence). This CDR3 is built from 14 residues. After removal of 3 bases from V and 9 bases from J, the junction contained 3 bases not matched to a gene. The CDR3 sequence is CAWRGLAGGGEQFF. The DNA of the CDR3 is TGTGCCTGGAGGGGACTAGCGGGGGGCGGTGAGCAGTTCTTC.

The V call is TRBV5-1, the J call TRBJ2-7; unclear D gene. This CDR3 is 14 amino acids long. The germline gives CDR1 SGHRS, CDR2 YFSETQ. V was cut by 4 bases and J by 3 bases, with 14 bases left in between. The CDR3 DNA reads TGCGCCAGCAGCCCGTCCGAGCCTAGCTACGAGCAGTACTTC. It is translated as CASSPSEPSYEQYF.

This chain uses TRBV20-1 with TRBJ2-5; 10 bases map to TRBD2. In germline, CDR1 is DFQATT, CDR2 SNEGSKA (reference sequence). With 6 bases clipped from V and 5 bases from J, the junction kept 9 bases outside the gene matches. This CDR3 region has 14 residues. The CDR3 protein is CSATLAGVYETQYF. The CDR3, as DNA: TGCAGTGCCACCCTAGCGGGGGTGTACGAGACCCAGTACTTC.

This clonotype was seen a few times. J is TRBJ1-1 and V is TRBV5-6; no clear D gene. CDR1 is SGHDT and CDR2 is YYEEEE in the germline V gene. The CDR3 totals 14 residues. The V and J ends lost 2 bases and 1 base respectively, with 9 bases between them. CDR3 sequence: CASSFPLGNTEAFF. The DNA for the CDR3 is TGTGCCAGCAGCTTCCCGCTCGGGAACACTGAAGCTTTCTTT.

The V call is TRBV10-3, the J call TRBJ2-7, with a weak D call TRBD2 (6 bases). Deletions cut 3 bases from V and 3 bases from J, with 15 bases between. Germline CDR1 is ENHRY and CDR2 is SYGVKD. The CDR3 runs to 15 residues. The CDR3: CAISDGRGNLYEQYF. The CDR3 DNA reads as TGTGCCATCAGTGATGGTCGCGGGAACCTCTACGAGCAGTACTTC.

The chain joins TRBV6-1 to TRBJ2-3; D is ambiguous. CDR3 length: 12 amino acids. Per the germline V gene, CDR1 is MNHNS and CDR2 is SASEGT. The ends were cut back, 8 bases at V and 7 bases at J, with 13 bases in the middle. The CDR3 DNA sequence: TGTGCCAGCGGCCACCGCGGCAATACGCAGTATTTT. Its protein is CASGHRGNTQYF.